The 19 T cell receptor beta chains given below trace back to one sample, sequenced in a study of control samples from healthy donors and cancer patients. Profiling relied on immunoSEQ multiplex PCR, and the TCRdb table lists in-frame clones only, not all of them. The sample lists 65,000 to 95,000 clones; around 89% were seen once. The sample comprised blood. The receptors shown here come from a man between 50 and 59 years old in good health.

The chain has TRBV20-1 and TRBJ2-5, with a tentative D call TRBD1 (5 bases). CDR1 is DFQATT, CDR2 SNEGSKA, per germline (reference sequence). The CDR3 is 11 residues long. With 6 bases removed from V and 8 bases from J, the gap between germline ends came to 13 bases. The CDR3 DNA sequence: TGCAGTGCCAGAATACAGGATACCCAGTACTTC. Its protein product is CSARIQDTQYF.

In its sample, this clone was seen once. The chain carries TRBV5-8 and TRBJ2-7; possibly TRBD2 for D (5 bases). Germline V lookup: CDR1 SGHTS, CDR2 YDEGEE. CDR3 length equals 14 residues. Deletions cut 4 bases from V and 3 bases from J, with 14 bases between. The chain's CDR3 is CASSPRTGNYEQYF. The CDR3 DNA sequence: TGTGCCAGCAGCCCGCGCACCGGGAACTACGAGCAGTACTTC.

This clone was recorded once. This chain's CDR3 is CASSLPSQGFSYNEQFF. In DNA form, the CDR3 reads TGTGCCAGCAGCTTACCTTCACAGGGATTCTCCTACAATGAGCAGTTCTTC. This chain connects TRBV7-2 to TRBJ2-1, with D tentatively TRBD1 (6 bases). V shed 2 bases and J shed 0 bases, with 14 bases lying between them. Germline-derived CDR1 and CDR2 are SGHTA and FQGNSA. CDR3 size: 17 residues.

This chain joins TRBV18 and TRBJ1-2; tentatively, D is TRBD1 (5 bases). The CDR3 sequence is 15 residues long. Trimming cost V 3 bases and J 1 base, with 12 bases left between them. The germline CDR1 and CDR2 sequences are KGHSH and LQKENI. DNA for the CDR3: TGTGCCAGCTCACCCAGTGTCGGGGGTAACTATGGCTACACCTTC. Translation: CASSPSVGGNYGYTF.

The V gene is TRBV12-5, the J gene TRBJ2-3, with D unclear. Germline V CDR1 and CDR2: LGHNT, FRNRAP. V was clipped by 5 bases and J by 0 bases, with 6 bases between them. This CDR3 has 13 residues. The CDR3 DNA is TGTGCTAGTGGTCGAGGAAGCACAGATACGCAGTATTTT. This encodes CASGRGSTDTQYF.

In DNA, the CDR3 is TGTGCCAGCATAAAGGGGAATACGCAGTATTTT. This gives the protein CASIKGNTQYF. The chain recombines TRBV12-3 or TRBV12-4 with TRBJ2-3; maybe TRBD1 (5 bases). The CDR3 consists of 11 residues. The V end was cut by 7 bases, the J end by 7 bases, with 9 bases between.

This sequence joins TRBV7-2 and TRBJ2-7, with D possibly matching TRBD2 (7 bases). Trimming pared 2 bases from V and 0 bases from J, leaving 14 bases between. There are 16 residues in the CDR3. Germline V lookup: CDR1 SGHTA, CDR2 FQGNSA. Here the CDR3 reads CASSLMGGGLSYEQYF. The CDR3 DNA reads as TGTGCCAGCAGCTTAATGGGCGGGGGCCTCTCCTACGAGCAGTACTTC.

The chain joins TRBV3-1 (or the pseudogene TRBV3-2) to TRBJ2-7; no reliable D call. The CDR3 is 13 amino acids. Germline loops: CDR1 LGHDT, CDR2 YNNKEL (reference sequence). The V end was cut by 2 bases, the J end by 3 bases, with 8 bases between. As DNA, the CDR3 is TGTGCCAGCAGCCAATGGAATAGCTACGAGCAGTACTTC. Translated, it gives CASSQWNSYEQYF.

V is TRBV6-2 or TRBV6-3 and J is TRBJ2-7; D assignment may be TRBD1 or TRBD2 (5 bases each). The CDR3 totals 14 residues. Per the germline V gene, CDR1 is MNHEY and CDR2 is SVGEGT. The ends were cut back, 2 bases at V and 2 bases at J, with 10 bases in the middle. CDR3 sequence (DNA): TGTGCCAGCAGTTACCTTGGGGGTGCCTACGAGCAGTACTTC. Its protein product is CASSYLGGAYEQYF.

V gene TRBV7-9 combines with J gene TRBJ2-1, with D unclear. Germline V gene sequence: CDR1 SEHNR, CDR2 FQNEAQ (reference sequence). V lost 5 bases to trimming and J lost 4 bases, with 3 bases between them. This CDR3 is 11 amino acids long. The CDR3 reads CASSTYNEQFF. The CDR3 region has the DNA TGTGCCAGCAGCACGTACAATGAGCAGTTCTTC.

This sequence joins TRBV6-6 and TRBJ1-5; 9 bases match TRBD1. This CDR3 has 16 residues. Germline V CDR1 and CDR2: MNHNY, SVGAGI (reference sequence). V lost 4 bases to trimming and J lost 0 bases; unmatched junction nucleotides: 4. CDR3 protein: CASSSGTGLSNQPQHF. DNA for the CDR3: TGTGCCAGCAGTTCCGGGACAGGGCTTAGCAATCAGCCCCAGCATTTT.

This chain's CDR3 is CASSYSGTWNTIYF. CDR3 nucleotide sequence: TGTGCCAGCAGTTACTCGGGCACTTGGAACACCATATATTTT. The rearrangement links TRBV6-5 to TRBJ1-3; D remains unclear. Germline CDR1 and CDR2: MNHEY and SVGAGI. V lost 0 bases and J lost 7, with 10 bases in between. This CDR3 comprises 14 residues.

V gene TRBV2 combines with J gene TRBJ2-3; 10 bases map to TRBD2. With V trimmed by 8 bases and J by 2 bases, 7 bases remained unmatched. The CDR3 has 15 amino acids. CDR1 is SNHLY and CDR2 is FYNNEI in the germline V gene. CDR3 protein: CASGLAATSTDTQYF. In nucleotides, the CDR3 is TGTGCCAGCGGACTAGCGGCGACGTCCACAGATACGCAGTATTTT.

The count of this clone is one. The chain uses TRBV30 and TRBJ2-5; tentatively, D is TRBD1 (6 bases). V lost 3 bases to trimming and J lost 5 bases, with 16 bases between them. Germline CDR1 reads GTSNPN; CDR2 reads SVGIG (reference sequence). CDR3 size: 14 residues. The CDR3 spells CAWREQGRGETQYF. CDR3 nucleotides: TGTGCCTGGAGGGAACAGGGAAGGGGGGAGACCCAGTACTTC.

This chain links TRBV30 with TRBJ1-1, with D maybe TRBD1 (6 bases). V shed 0 bases and J shed 7 bases, with 6 bases lying between them. This CDR3 contains 11 residues. Looked up from germline, CDR1 is GTSNPN and CDR2 is SVGIG (reference sequence). CDR3 sequence reads: CAWSVDSEAFF. As DNA, the CDR3 is TGTGCCTGGAGTGTGGACAGTGAAGCTTTCTTT.

The chain uses TRBV2 and TRBJ2-2; D is possibly TRBD2 (7 bases). Trimming cost V 6 bases and J 7 bases, with 15 bases left between them. The CDR3 is made up of 14 amino acids. The germline V gene encodes CDR1 SNHLY and CDR2 FYNNEI. The CDR3 DNA follows: TGTGCCAGCAGCCAAGAGGGGGGGGTCGGGGAGCTGTTTTTT. This codes for CASSQEGGVGELFF.

This sequence joins TRBV11-1 and TRBJ1-1; no firm D call. Germline CDR1 is SGHAT and CDR2 is FQDESV (reference sequence). CDR3 length: 15 amino acids. Trimming removed 2 bases at V and 3 bases at J, with 13 bases between. The CDR3 reads CASSLLGGRHTEAFF. The CDR3 nucleotides read TGTGCCAGCAGCTTACTTGGTGGACGGCACACTGAAGCTTTCTTT.

The CDR3 protein is CASSYSGPQAETQYF. The CDR3 DNA reads TGTGCCAGCAGTTACTCGGGGCCCCAGGCGGAGACCCAGTACTTC. The chain carries TRBV6-5 and TRBJ2-5, with D possibly matching TRBD1 (5 bases). The CDR3 spans 15 residues. Trimming left V 0 bases short and J 5 bases short, with 13 bases between. The germline CDR1 and CDR2 sequences are MNHEY and SVGAGI.

The rearrangement joins TRBV7-9 to TRBJ1-1; D ambiguous. Germline-derived CDR1 and CDR2 are SEHNR and FQNEAQ (reference sequence). This CDR3 has 13 amino acids. The V and J ends lost 1 base and 3 bases respectively, with 6 bases between them. The CDR3 DNA sequence: TGTGCCAGCAGCTTAGTAATGTACACTGAAGCTTTCTTT. It codes for CASSLVMYTEAFF. The full variable domain, completed using reference TRBV7-9 and TRBJ1-1, is DTGVSQNPRHKITKRGQNVTFRCDPISEHNRLYWYRQTLGQGPEFLTYFQNEAQLEKSRLLSDRFSAERPKGSFSTLEIQRTEQGDSAMYLCASSLVMYTEAFFGQGTRLTVV.